This T cell receptor (beta chain) was sequenced during a study of blood T cells in healthy people across ages. Then a second PCR, running about 6 to 11 cycles, was carried out with a sample-barcoded 5' primer and a J-beta primer mix. TCRdb redid the calling of the 5' RACE reads with MiXCR, one entry per CDR3 protein. The sample holds approximately 770,000 distinct CDR3 sequences, about 62% seen once. Whole-study findings and limits: Unsorted PBMC material precluded a definitive naive versus antigen-experienced comparison. Donors of long life had a larger count of naive CD4+ cells and greater diversity than aged donors.

For every donor, a draw yielded ten milliliters of peripheral blood. Points on this clonotype: As yet, its antigen is unknown.

V was clipped by 0 bases and J by 8 bases; unmatched bases: 9. Germline V gene data show CDR1 as MNHEY and CDR2 as SVGAGI. CDR3 length equals 16 residues. The chain combines TRBV6-5 with TRBJ1-2; 10 bases agree with TRBD1. The sequencing sample was made of blood. This TCR was recovered from a man aged 25 to 40 in good health. The CDR3 coding sequence is TGTGCCAGCAGTTACTCGATGGGACAGGGGTTTAGGGGCTACACCTTC. It translates to CASSYSMGQGFRGYTF.